These 19 T cell receptor beta chains were sequenced from one sample in a study of patients and donors after allogeneic stem cell transplantation. TCRdb re-called the RT-PCR reads through MiXCR, storing one row per CDR3 protein. There are around 17,000 distinct CDR3 sequences in the sample; about 30% occur only once, and 36% lies in the top ten. Material: blood, either unsorted or a sorted T cell fraction (not recorded which). The receptors derive from a human donor who was either an allogeneic HSCT recipient or a stem cell or donor lymphocyte infusion donor (not recorded which). It is not recorded whose cells these are; they may come from a transplant donor.

Only a few counts were recorded for this clonotype. The chain employs TRBV12-3 or TRBV12-4 and TRBJ2-1, with 14 bases matching TRBD2. Trimming cost V 3 bases and J 10 bases; bases outside gene matches: 5. CDR3 length equals 15 residues. The CDR3 DNA reads as TGTGCCAGCAGTTTGACTAGCGGGGGGGCCCTAGAGCAGTTCTTC. Translation: CASSLTSGGALEQFF.

This sequence joins TRBV7-2 and TRBJ1-3; no clear D gene. The germline V and J ends were trimmed by 1 base and 3 bases, with 7 bases remaining between them. Looked up from germline, CDR1 is SGHTA and CDR2 is FQGNSA. This CDR3 has 14 amino acids. The CDR3 region has the DNA TGTGCCAGCAGCTTAGTAACAGTTGGAAACACCATATATTTT. The encoded protein is CASSLVTVGNTIYF.

The V call is TRBV20-1, the J call TRBJ1-6; TRBD1 agrees at 11 bases. This CDR3 is built from 14 residues. V trimming: 6 bases; J trimming: 9 bases; junction bases outside the gene matches: 7. Germline V gene sequence: CDR1 DFQATT, CDR2 SNEGSKA (reference sequence). The chain's CDR3 is CSAEDRGRGSPLHF. CDR3 bases: TGCAGTGCGGAGGACAGGGGGCGAGGTTCACCCCTCCACTTT.

The chain has TRBV7-9 and TRBJ1-5, with TRBD1 matching over 8 bases. CDR3 length: 16 amino acids. Germline CDR1 reads SEHNR; CDR2 reads FQNEAQ (reference sequence). Unmatched junction bases numbered 7, after V lost 5 bases and J lost 1 base. DNA for the CDR3: TGTGCCAGCAGCCCCGGACAGGGCGTAAGCAATCAGCCCCAGCATTTT. This translates into CASSPGQGVSNQPQHF.

V usage is TRBV15 and J usage is TRBJ1-5; 9 positions match TRBD1. The CDR3 is 16 residues long. Trimming cost V 6 bases and J 6 bases; bases outside gene matches: 12. From germline, CDR1 is LNHNV and CDR2 YYDKDF (reference sequence). The CDR3 spells CATRAPGQGRSQPQHF. Written as DNA, the CDR3 is TGTGCCACCAGGGCTCCGGGACAGGGAAGGAGTCAGCCCCAGCATTTT.

This rearrangement joins TRBV9 to TRBJ1-2, with D maybe TRBD1 (5 bases). This CDR3 has 15 residues. Per germline, CDR1 SGDLS and CDR2 YYNGEE. V was clipped by 0 bases and J by 1 base, with 10 bases between them. The CDR3 loop is CASSVAGRGNYGYTF. The CDR3 nucleotides are TGTGCCAGCAGCGTAGCAGGGAGGGGTAACTATGGCTACACCTTC.

This clonotype was counted between two and nine times. The chain couples TRBV5-1 to TRBJ1-2; 7 bases line up with TRBD1. Germline lookup yields CDR1 SGHRS and CDR2 YFSETQ. V was clipped by 2 bases and J by 3 bases; unmatched bases: 1. The CDR3 is 13 residues long. CDR3 bases: TGCGCCAGCAGCTTAGGGGGCGACTATGGCTACACCTTC. Amino acids: CASSLGGDYGYTF.

V and J are TRBV7-3 and TRBJ1-1; D is possibly TRBD1 (5 bases). With 2 bases removed from V and 2 bases from J, the gap between germline ends came to 6 bases. Germline V gene lookup returns CDR1 SGHTA and CDR2 FQGTGA. The CDR3 spans 13 residues. DNA for the CDR3: TGTGCCAGCAGCTTACAGGGAAACACTGAAGCTTTCTTT. This encodes CASSLQGNTEAFF.

This clonotype was seen more than once but under ten times. The V call is TRBV6-1, the J call TRBJ1-3, with no clear D. CDR3 length equals 16 residues. Germline assignment: CDR1 MNHNS and CDR2 SASEGT. Trimming pared 0 bases from V and 0 bases from J, leaving 9 bases between. The CDR3: CASSEAWLLSGNTIYF. The DNA of the CDR3 is TGTGCCAGCAGTGAAGCGTGGCTACTCTCTGGAAACACCATATATTTT.

This chain links TRBV10-3 with TRBJ1-3; no definite D call. The CDR3 totals 13 residues. Per germline, CDR1 ENHRY and CDR2 SYGVKD. Trimming removed 4 bases from V and 3 bases from J, with 7 bases in between. The CDR3 region has the DNA TGTGCCATCAGTGCAGGACTTGGAAACACCATATATTTT. This sequence encodes CAISAGLGNTIYF.

The chain combines TRBV5-1 with TRBJ2-5; D call uncertain. Trimming removed 5 bases at V and 5 bases at J, with 10 bases between. CDR3 length: 12 amino acids. CDR1 and CDR2 (germline): SGHRS, YFSETQ. This chain's CDR3 is CASREASETQYF. The CDR3 nucleotides are TGCGCCAGCAGAGAAGCGTCCGAGACCCAGTACTTC.

Here the CDR3 DNA reads TGTGCCAGCAGCGCGACAGGGGTTAACTATGGCTACACCTTC. It specifies CASSATGVNYGYTF. The chain links TRBV6-6 to TRBJ1-2; 8 bases map to TRBD1. Germline V gives CDR1 MNHNY, CDR2 SVGAGI (reference sequence). The CDR3 consists of 14 residues. V gave up 6 bases and J gave up 1 base; unmatched junction bases: 4.

The chain recombines TRBV6-2 or TRBV6-3 with TRBJ2-2; D is uncertain. The CDR3 runs 11 residues. V was shortened by 7 bases and J by 6 bases, with 6 bases between the two germline ends. From germline, CDR1 is MNHEY and CDR2 SVGEGT. The CDR3 region has the DNA TGTGCCAGCATGTGGTCCGGGGAGCTGTTTTTT. Translating it yields CASMWSGELFF.

This chain uses TRBV12-3 or TRBV12-4 with TRBJ2-7; D is possibly TRBD1 (5 bases). The V end was cut by 3 bases, the J end by 3 bases, with 6 bases between. The CDR3 extends over 12 amino acids. CDR3 residues: CASSFRVYEQYF. The CDR3 DNA follows: TGTGCCAGCAGTTTCAGGGTCTACGAGCAGTACTTC.

This chain uses TRBV5-1 with TRBJ1-2, with D possibly matching TRBD1 (6 bases). Germline CDR1 SGHRS, CDR2 YFSETQ. CDR3 size: 14 residues. Between the trimmed V and J ends, which lost 2 bases and 4 bases, there was a span of 12 bases. The CDR3, as DNA: TGCGCCAGCAGCTTCAACAGGGAGGCCTATGGCTACACCTTC. It codes for CASSFNREAYGYTF.

This clonotype was seen ten or more times. The chain recombines TRBV12-3 or TRBV12-4 with TRBJ2-5, with D possibly TRBD1 on 6 matching bases. This CDR3 comprises 13 residues. The V and J ends lost 7 bases and 5 bases respectively, with 14 bases between them. CDR3 sequence (DNA): TGTGCCAGCACCTCAGGGGCCTCCGAGACCCAGTACTTC. It specifies CASTSGASETQYF.

This clonotype was counted ten times or more. This chain uses TRBV28 with TRBJ1-3, with D hard to call. V lost 4 bases, J lost 3 bases, and 4 bases lay in between. The germline V gene has CDR1 MDHEN and CDR2 SYDVKM. This CDR3 has 12 residues. The CDR3 here is CASSYGGNTIYF. CDR3 nucleotide sequence: TGTGCCAGCAGTTACGGTGGAAACACCATATATTTT.

This clonotype was seen only a few times. The CDR3 DNA sequence: TGTGCCAGCAGGCAGACAGGGGCTAACTATGGCTACACCTTC. This gives the protein CASRQTGANYGYTF. This sequence joins TRBV12-3 or TRBV12-4 and TRBJ1-2, with 8 bases matching TRBD1. CDR3 size: 14 residues. V dropped 6 bases and J dropped 0; count of bases not matched to a gene: 3.

This clonotype came up many times. The chain links TRBV20-1 to TRBJ2-1, with TRBD1 identical over 8 bases. Germline V gene sequence: CDR1 DFQATT, CDR2 SNEGSKA (reference sequence). The length of the CDR3 is 15 residues. With 3 bases clipped from V and 4 bases from J, the junction kept 8 bases outside the gene matches. The CDR3 protein is CSASVSGGEYNEQFF. Here the CDR3 DNA reads TGCAGTGCTAGCGTCTCAGGGGGCGAGTACAATGAGCAGTTCTTC.